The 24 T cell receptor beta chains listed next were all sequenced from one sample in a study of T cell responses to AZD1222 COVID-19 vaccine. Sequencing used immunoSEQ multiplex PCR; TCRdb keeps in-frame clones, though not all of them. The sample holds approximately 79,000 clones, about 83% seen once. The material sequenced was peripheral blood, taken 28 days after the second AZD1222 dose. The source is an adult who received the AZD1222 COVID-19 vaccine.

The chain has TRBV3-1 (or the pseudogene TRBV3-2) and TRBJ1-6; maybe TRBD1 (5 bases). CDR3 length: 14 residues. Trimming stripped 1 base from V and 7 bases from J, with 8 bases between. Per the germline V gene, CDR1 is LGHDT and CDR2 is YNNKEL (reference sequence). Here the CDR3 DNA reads TGTGCCAGCAGCCAAGCGGGGGGGAATTCACCCCTCCACTTT. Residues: CASSQAGGNSPLHF.

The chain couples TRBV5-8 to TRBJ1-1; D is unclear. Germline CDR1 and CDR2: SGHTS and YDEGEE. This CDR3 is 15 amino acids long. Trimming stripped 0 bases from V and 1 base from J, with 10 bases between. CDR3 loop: CASSLGWARNTEAFF. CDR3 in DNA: TGTGCCAGCAGCTTGGGGTGGGCAAGGAACACTGAAGCTTTCTTT.

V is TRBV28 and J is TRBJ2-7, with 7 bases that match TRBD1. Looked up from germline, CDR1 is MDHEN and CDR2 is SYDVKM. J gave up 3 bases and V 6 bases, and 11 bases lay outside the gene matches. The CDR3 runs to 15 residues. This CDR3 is CASRILRDRVYEQYF. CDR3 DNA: TGTGCCAGCAGGATCCTCCGGGACAGAGTCTACGAGCAGTACTTC.

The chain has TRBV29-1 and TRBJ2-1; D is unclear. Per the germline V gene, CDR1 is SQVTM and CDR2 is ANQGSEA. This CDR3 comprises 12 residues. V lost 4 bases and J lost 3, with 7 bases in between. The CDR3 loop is CSVAEVYNEQFF. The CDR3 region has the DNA TGCAGCGTTGCCGAAGTCTACAATGAGCAGTTCTTC.

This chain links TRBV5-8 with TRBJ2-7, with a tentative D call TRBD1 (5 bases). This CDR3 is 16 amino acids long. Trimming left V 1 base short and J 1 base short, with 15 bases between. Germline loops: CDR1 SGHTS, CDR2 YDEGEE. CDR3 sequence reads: CASSLRKTAYSYEQYF. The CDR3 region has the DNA TGTGCCAGCAGCTTGAGGAAGACAGCCTATTCCTACGAGCAGTACTTC.

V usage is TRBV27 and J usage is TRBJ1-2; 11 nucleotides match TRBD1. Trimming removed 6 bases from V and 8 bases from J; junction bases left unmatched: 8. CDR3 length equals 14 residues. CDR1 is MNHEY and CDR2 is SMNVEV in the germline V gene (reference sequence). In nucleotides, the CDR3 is TGTGCCAGCAGCCCGGACAGGGGGCGGGGCGGCTACACCTTC. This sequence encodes CASSPDRGRGGYTF.

The CDR3 DNA is TGTGCCAGCAGCCCGACGGGCGGGACGGGGGCCTACGAGCAGTACTTC. Translated, it gives CASSPTGGTGAYEQYF. V gene TRBV28 combines with J gene TRBJ2-7; D perhaps matches TRBD2 (6 bases). The CDR3 has 16 residues. V gave up 6 bases and J gave up 2 bases, with 20 bases separating them. The germline CDR1 and CDR2 sequences are MDHEN and SYDVKM.

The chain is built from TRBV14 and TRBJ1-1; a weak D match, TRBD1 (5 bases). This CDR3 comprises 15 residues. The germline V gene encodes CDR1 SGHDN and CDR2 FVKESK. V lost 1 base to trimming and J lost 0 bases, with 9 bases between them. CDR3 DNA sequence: TGTGCCAGCAGCCAAGCGGGACGTCTGAACACTGAAGCTTTCTTT. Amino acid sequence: CASSQAGRLNTEAFF.

DNA of the CDR3: TGTGCCAGCTCACCCCCCGCAAGCTCTGGAAACACCATATATTTT. This gives the protein CASSPPASSGNTIYF. The rearrangement uses TRBV18 and TRBJ1-3; D remains unclear. CDR3 length equals 15 residues. Germline-derived CDR1 and CDR2 are KGHSH and LQKENI. The V end lost 3 bases, the J end lost 0 bases, and 9 bases lay between the germline ends.

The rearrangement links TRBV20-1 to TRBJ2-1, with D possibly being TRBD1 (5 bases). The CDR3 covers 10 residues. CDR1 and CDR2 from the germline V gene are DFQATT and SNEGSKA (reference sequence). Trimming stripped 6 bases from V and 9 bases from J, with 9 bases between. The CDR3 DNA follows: TGCAGTGCCCTAAGGGGTGAGCAGTTCTTC. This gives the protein CSALRGEQFF.

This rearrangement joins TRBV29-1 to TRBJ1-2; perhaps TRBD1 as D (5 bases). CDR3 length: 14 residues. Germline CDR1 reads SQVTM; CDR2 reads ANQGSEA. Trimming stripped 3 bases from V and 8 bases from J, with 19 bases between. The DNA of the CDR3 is TGCAGCGTTGAGGGGGTTACCTCCTCTGGGGGCTACACCTTC. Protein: CSVEGVTSSGGYTF.

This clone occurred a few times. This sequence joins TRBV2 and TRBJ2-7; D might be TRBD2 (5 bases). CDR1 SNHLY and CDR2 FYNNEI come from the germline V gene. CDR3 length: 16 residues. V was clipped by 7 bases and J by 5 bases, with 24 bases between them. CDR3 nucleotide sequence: TGTGCCAGCATAGGGAGAGGAGGCCCGAGGAGCGACGAGCAGTACTTC. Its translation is CASIGRGGPRSDEQYF.

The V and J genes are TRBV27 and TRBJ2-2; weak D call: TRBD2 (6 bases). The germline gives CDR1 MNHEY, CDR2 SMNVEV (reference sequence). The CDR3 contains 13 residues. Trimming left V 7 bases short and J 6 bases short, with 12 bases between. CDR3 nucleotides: TGTGCCAGCACTTCCGGGGAGGCCGGGGAGCTGTTTTTT. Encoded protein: CASTSGEAGELFF.

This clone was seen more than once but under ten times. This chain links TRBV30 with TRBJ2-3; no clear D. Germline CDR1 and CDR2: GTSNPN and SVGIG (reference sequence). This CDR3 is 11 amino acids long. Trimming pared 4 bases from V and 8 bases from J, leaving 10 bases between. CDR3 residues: CAWTNLGTQYF. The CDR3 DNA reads TGTGCCTGGACCAATTTGGGTACGCAGTATTTT. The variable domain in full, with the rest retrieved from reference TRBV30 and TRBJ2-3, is SQTIHQWPATLVQPVGSPLSLECTVEGTSNPNLYWYRQAAGRGLQLLFYSVGIGQISSEVPQNLSASRPQDRQFILSSKKLLLSDSGFYLCAWTNLGTQYFGPGTRLTVL.

DNA of the CDR3: TGTGCCAGCACCGAAGGCGGTCAGGGGAACGAGCAGTACTTC. Its translation: CASTEGGQGNEQYF. This sequence joins TRBV7-9 and TRBJ2-7, with TRBD1 as a possible D gene (6 bases). The CDR3 loop spans 14 amino acids. Trimming pared 7 bases from V and 5 bases from J, leaving 18 bases between. Germline loops: CDR1 SEHNR, CDR2 FQNEAQ (reference sequence).

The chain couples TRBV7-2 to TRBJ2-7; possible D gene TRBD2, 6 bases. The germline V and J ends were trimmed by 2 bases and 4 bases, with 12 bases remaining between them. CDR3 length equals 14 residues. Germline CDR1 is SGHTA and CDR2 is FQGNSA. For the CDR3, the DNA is TGTGCCAGCAGCTTACGGAGGGTTGGGTACGAGCAGTACTTC. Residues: CASSLRRVGYEQYF.

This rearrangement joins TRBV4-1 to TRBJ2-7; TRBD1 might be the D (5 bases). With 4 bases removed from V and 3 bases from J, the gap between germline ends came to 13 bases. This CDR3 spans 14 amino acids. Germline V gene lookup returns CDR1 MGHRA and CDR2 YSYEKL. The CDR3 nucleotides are TGCGCCAGCAGCCTTACTTCAGGGTTCTACGAGCAGTACTTC. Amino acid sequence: CASSLTSGFYEQYF.

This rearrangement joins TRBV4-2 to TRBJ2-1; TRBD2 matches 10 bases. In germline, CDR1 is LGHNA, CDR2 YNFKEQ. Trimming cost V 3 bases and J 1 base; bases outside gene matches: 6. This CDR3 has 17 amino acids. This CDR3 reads CASSHSRTSGSYNEQFF. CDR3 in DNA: TGTGCCAGCAGCCACTCCCGGACTAGCGGTTCCTACAATGAGCAGTTCTTC.

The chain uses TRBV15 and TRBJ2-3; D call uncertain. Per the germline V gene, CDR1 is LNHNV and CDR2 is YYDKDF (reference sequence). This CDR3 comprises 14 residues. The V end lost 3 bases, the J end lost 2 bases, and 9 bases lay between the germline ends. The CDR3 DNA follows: TGTGCCACCAGCAGGTCGTACTCCACAGATACGCAGTATTTT. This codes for CATSRSYSTDTQYF. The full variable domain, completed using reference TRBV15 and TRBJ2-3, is DAMVIQNPRYQVTQFGKPVTLSCSQTLNHNVMYWYQQKSSQAPKLLFHYYDKDFNNEADTPDNFQSRRPNTSFCFLDIRSPGLGDTAMYLCATSRSYSTDTQYFGPGTRLTVL.

The DNA of the CDR3 is TGTGCCAGCAGTCCTATGGACAATCAGCCCCAGCATTTT. Its translation: CASSPMDNQPQHF. The J gene is TRBJ1-5, the V gene TRBV27; D is unresolved. This CDR3 contains 13 residues. The germline CDR1 and CDR2 sequences are MNHEY and SMNVEV (reference sequence). Trimming removed 5 bases at V and 3 bases at J, with 8 bases between.

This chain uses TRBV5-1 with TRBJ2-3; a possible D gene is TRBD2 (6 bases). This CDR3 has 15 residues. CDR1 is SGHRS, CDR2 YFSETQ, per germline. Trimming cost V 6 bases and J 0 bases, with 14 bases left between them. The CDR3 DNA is TGCGCCAGCATCTCTAGCGACACTAGCACAGATACGCAGTATTTT. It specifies CASISSDTSTDTQYF.

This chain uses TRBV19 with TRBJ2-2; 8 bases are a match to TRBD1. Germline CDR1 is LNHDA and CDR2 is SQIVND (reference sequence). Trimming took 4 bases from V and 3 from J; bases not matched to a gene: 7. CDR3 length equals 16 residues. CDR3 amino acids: CASSTAVTGDTGELFF. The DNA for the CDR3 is TGTGCCAGTAGTACCGCCGTGACAGGGGACACCGGGGAGCTGTTTTTT.

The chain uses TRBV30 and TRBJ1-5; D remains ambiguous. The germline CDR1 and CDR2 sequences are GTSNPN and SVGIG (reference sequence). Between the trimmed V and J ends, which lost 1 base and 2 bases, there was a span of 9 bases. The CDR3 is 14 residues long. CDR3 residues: CAWSGGRGNQPQHF. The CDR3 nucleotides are TGTGCCTGGAGTGGAGGAAGGGGCAATCAGCCCCAGCATTTT.

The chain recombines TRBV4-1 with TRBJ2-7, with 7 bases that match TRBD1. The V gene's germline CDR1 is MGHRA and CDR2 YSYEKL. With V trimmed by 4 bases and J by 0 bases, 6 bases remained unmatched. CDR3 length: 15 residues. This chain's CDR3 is CASSLEWDSSYEQYF. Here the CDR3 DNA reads TGCGCCAGCAGCCTAGAGTGGGACAGCTCCTACGAGCAGTACTTC.